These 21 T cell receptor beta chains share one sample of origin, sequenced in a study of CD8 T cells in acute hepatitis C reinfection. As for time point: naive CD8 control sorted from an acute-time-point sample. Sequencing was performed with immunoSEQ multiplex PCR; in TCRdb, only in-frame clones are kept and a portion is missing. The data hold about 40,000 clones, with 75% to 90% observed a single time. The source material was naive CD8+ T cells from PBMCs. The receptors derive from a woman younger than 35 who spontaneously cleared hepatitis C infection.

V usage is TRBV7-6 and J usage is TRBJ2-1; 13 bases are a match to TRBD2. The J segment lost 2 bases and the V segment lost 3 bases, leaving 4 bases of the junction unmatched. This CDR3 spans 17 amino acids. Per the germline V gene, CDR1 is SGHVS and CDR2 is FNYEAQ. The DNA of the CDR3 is TGTGCCAGCAGCTTCCGACTAGCGGGAGGACCCTACAATGAGCAGTTCTTC. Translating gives CASSFRLAGGPYNEQFF. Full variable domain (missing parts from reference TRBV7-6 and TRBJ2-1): GAGVSQSPRYKVTKRGQDVALRCDPISGHVSLYWYRQALGQGPEFLTYFNYEAQQDKSGLPNDRFSAERPEGSISTLTIQRTEQRDSAMYRCASSFRLAGGPYNEQFFGPGTRLTVL.

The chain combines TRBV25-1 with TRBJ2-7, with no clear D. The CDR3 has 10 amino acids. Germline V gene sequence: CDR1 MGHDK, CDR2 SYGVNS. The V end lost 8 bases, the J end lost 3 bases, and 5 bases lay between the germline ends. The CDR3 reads CASGYYEQYF. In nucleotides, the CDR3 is TGTGCCAGCGGTTACTACGAGCAGTACTTC.

The CDR3 nucleotides are TGTGCCACCAGCAGAGAGTTAACAGGGGGTCCCTACAATGAGCAGTTCTTC. This sequence encodes CATSRELTGGPYNEQFF. This rearrangement joins TRBV15 to TRBJ2-1, with 8 positions matching TRBD1. The J segment lost 2 bases and the V segment lost 0 bases, leaving 6 bases of the junction unmatched. CDR1 and CDR2 (germline): LNHNV, YYDKDF (reference sequence). This CDR3 region has 17 residues. Combining the CDR3 with reference TRBV15 and TRBJ2-1 gives the whole variable domain DAMVIQNPRYQVTQFGKPVTLSCSQTLNHNVMYWYQQKSSQAPKLLFHYYDKDFNNEADTPDNFQSRRPNTSFCFLDIRSPGLGDTAMYLCATSRELTGGPYNEQFFGPGTRLTVL.

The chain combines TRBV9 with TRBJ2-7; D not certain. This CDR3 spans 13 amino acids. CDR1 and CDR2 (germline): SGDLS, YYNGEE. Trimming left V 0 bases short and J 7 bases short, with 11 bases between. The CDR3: CASSVGLGVEQYF. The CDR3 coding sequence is TGTGCCAGCAGCGTAGGCCTAGGTGTTGAGCAGTACTTC.

CDR3 region: CASGPGQGGINQPQHF. The CDR3 bases are TGTGCCAGCGGGCCGGGACAGGGCGGAATAAATCAGCCCCAGCATTTT. This chain connects TRBV27 to TRBJ1-5; 9 nucleotides agree with TRBD1. Per the germline V gene, CDR1 is MNHEY and CDR2 is SMNVEV (reference sequence). CDR3 length: 16 amino acids. V was pared by 8 bases and J by 4 bases, with 12 bases of the junction left unmatched.

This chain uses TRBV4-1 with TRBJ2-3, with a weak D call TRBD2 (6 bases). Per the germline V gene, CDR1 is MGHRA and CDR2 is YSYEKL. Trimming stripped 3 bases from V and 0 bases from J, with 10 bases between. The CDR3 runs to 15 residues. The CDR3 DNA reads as TGCGCCAGCAGCCACCCCGGGGGTAGCACAGATACGCAGTATTTT. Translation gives CASSHPGGSTDTQYF.

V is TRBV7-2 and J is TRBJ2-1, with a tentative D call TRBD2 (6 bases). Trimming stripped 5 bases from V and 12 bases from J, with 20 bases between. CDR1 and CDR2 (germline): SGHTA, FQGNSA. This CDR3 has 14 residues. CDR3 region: CASSEVGLTSWQFF. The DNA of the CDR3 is TGTGCCAGCAGCGAGGTGGGACTCACCAGCTGGCAGTTCTTC.

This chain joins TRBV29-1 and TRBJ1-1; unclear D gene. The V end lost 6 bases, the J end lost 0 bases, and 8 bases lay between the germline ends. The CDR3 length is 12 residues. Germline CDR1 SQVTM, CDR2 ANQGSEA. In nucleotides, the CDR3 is TGCAGCGTCTCTATGGTGAACACTGAAGCTTTCTTT. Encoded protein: CSVSMVNTEAFF.

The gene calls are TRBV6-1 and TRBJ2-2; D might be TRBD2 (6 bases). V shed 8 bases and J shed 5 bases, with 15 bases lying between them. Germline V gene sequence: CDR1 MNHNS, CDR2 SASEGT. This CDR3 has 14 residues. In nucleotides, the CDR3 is TGTGCCAGCGATGGGGGAGCGGGTACCGGGGAGCTGTTTTTT. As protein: CASDGGAGTGELFF.

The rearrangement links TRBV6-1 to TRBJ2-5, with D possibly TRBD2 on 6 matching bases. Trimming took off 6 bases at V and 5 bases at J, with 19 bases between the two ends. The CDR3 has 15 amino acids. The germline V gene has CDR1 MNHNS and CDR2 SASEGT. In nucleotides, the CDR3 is TGTGCCAGCAGGTGGGCGTCTAGCGCGTTGGAGACCCAGTACTTC. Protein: CASRWASSALETQYF.

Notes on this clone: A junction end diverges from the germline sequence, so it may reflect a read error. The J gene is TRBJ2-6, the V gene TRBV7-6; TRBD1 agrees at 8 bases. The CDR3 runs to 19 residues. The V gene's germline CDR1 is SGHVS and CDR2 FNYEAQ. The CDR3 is CASSRLGGDRLSEANVLTF. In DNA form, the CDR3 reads TGTGCCAGCAGCCGCTTAGGCGGGGACAGGTTGTCTGAGGCCAACGTCCTGACTTTC.

In DNA form, the CDR3 reads TGTGCCAGCAGCAAAGGCCTAGCGGGAGCCACAGATACGCAGTATTTT. As protein: CASSKGLAGATDTQYF. J is TRBJ2-3 and V is TRBV21-1; TRBD2, as called in the table, went unchecked against the DNA. TRBV21-1 is listed as a pseudogene. The CDR3 consists of 16 residues.

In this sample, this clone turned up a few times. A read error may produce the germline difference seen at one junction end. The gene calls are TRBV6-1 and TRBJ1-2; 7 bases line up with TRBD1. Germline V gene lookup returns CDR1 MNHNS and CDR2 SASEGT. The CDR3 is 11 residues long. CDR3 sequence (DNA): TGTGCCAGCAGTACCCACTCCCGGGACAGCTTC. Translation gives CASSTHSRDSF.

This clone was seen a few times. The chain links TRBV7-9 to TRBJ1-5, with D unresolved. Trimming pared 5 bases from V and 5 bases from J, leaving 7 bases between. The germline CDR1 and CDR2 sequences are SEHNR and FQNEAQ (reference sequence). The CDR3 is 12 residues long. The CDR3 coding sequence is TGTGCCAGCAGCCACTCCGATCAGCCCCAGCATTTT. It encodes CASSHSDQPQHF.

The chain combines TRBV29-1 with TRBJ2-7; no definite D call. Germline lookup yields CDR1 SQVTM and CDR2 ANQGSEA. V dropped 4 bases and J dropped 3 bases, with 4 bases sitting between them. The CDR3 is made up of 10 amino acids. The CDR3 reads CSVGDYEQYF. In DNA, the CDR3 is TGCAGCGTTGGAGACTACGAGCAGTACTTC.

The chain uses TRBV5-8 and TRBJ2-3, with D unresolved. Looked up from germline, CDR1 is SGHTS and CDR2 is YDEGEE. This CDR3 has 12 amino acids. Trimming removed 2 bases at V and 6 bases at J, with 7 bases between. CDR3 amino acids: CASSFSRDTQYF. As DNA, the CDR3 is TGTGCCAGCAGCTTTTCTCGGGATACGCAGTATTTT.

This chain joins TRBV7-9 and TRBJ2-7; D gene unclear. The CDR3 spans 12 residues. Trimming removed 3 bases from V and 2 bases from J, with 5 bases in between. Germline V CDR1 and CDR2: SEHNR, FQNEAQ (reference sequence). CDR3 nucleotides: TGTGCCAGCAGCTTTGGTACCTACGAGCAGTACTTC. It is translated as CASSFGTYEQYF.

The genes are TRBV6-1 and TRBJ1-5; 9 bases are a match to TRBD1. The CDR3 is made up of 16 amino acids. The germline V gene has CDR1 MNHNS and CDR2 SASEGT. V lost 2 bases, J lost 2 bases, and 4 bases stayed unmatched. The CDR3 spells CASSEYTGGGNQPQHF. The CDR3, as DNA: TGTGCCAGCAGTGAATATACAGGGGGCGGCAATCAGCCCCAGCATTTT.

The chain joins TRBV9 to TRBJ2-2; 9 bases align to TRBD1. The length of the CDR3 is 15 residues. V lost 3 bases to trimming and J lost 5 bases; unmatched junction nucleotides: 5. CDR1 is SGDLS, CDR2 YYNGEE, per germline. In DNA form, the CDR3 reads TGTGCCAGCAGCGCACCGGGACAGGGAACCGGGGAGCTGTTTTTT. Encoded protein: CASSAPGQGTGELFF.

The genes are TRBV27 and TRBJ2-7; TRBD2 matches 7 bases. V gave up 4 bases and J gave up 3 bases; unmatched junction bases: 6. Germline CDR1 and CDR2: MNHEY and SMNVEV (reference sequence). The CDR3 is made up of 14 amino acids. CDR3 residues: CASSSPGTNYEQYF. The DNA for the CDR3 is TGTGCCAGCAGTTCCCCCGGGACTAACTACGAGCAGTACTTC.

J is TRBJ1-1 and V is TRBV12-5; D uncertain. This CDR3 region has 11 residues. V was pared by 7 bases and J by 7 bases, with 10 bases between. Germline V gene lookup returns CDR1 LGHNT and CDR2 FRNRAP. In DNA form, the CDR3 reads TGTGCTAGTGCCACGGGATTTGAAGCTTTCTTT. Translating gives CASATGFEAFF.